This T cell receptor (beta chain) was sequenced in a study of OX40 agonist ivuxolimab in advanced cancers. Study details: Patients enrolled in dose escalation were diagnosed with hepatocellular carcinoma, melanoma, renal cell or head and neck cancer. Eligibility admitted prior anti-PD-1, anti-PD-L1 or anti-CTLA-4 therapy; 35% to 40% had some.

Points from the study as a whole: Both CD4+ and CD8+ T cell populations in blood had undergone clonal expansion by week 6 at 0.1 to 3.0 mg/kg. Certain nonresponders additionally had low normalized T-cell clonal expansion.

Repertoires were generated with immunoSEQ multiplex PCR, while TCRdb's copy carries only in-frame clones and drops some. The sample contains 57,000 or so clones, approximately 85% of which appear only once. About this clone itself: The antigen remains undetermined.

This CDR3 is built from 11 residues. Looked up from germline, CDR1 is SEHNR and CDR2 is FQNEAQ (reference sequence). The V and J ends lost 8 bases and 12 bases, in that order; junction bases with no gene match: 9. Sequenced material: CD4+ or CD8+ T cells sorted from blood, taken in a trial of the OX40 agonist ivuxolimab. The rearrangement joins TRBV7-9 to TRBJ2-5; the match to TRBD2 covers 7 bases. The receptor's source is an adult with an advanced solid tumor such as melanoma, head and neck, liver or kidney cancer. CDR3 sequence reads: CASGRGEGEYF. CDR3 DNA sequence: TGTGCCAGCGGGAGGGGAGAGGGCGAGTACTTC.